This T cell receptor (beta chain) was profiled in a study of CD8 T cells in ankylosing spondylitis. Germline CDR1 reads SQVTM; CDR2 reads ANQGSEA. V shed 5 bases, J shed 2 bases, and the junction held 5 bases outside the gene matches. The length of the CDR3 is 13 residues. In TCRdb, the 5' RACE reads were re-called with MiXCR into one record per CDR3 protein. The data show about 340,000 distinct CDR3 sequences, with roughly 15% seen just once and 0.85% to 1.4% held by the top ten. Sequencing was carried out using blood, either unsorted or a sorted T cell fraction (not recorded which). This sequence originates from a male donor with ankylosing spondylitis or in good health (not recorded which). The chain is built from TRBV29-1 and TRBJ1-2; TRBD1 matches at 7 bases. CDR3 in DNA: TGCAGCGTTCTCGACAGGGCCAACTATGGCTACACCTTC. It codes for CSVLDRANYGYTF.